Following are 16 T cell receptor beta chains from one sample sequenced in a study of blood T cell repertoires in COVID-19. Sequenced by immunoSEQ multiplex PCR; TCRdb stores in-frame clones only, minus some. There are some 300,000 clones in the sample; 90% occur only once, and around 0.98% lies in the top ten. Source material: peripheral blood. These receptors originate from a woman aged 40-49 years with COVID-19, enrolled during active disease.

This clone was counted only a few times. The CDR3 is CASSGLGQLEAFF. The CDR3 DNA follows: TGTGCCAGCAGCGGATTGGGACAGCTTGAAGCTTTCTTT. The chain recombines TRBV14 with TRBJ1-1, with 7 bases aligning to TRBD1. There are 13 residues in the CDR3. Germline V gives CDR1 SGHDN, CDR2 FVKESK. J lost 7 bases, V lost 5 bases, and 7 bases had no gene match.

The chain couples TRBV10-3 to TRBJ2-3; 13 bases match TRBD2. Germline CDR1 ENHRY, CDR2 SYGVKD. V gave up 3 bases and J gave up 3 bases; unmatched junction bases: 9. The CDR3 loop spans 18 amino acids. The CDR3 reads CAISDLSLAGGLTDTQYF. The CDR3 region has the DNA TGTGCCATCAGTGATCTGTCACTAGCGGGAGGGTTAACAGATACGCAGTATTTT.

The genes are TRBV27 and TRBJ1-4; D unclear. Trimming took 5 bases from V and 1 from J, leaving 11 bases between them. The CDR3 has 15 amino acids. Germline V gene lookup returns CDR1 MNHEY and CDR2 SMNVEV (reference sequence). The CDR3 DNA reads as TGTGCCAGCAGTCTAAGTGCGGAAACTAATGAAAAACTGTTTTTT. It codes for CASSLSAETNEKLFF.

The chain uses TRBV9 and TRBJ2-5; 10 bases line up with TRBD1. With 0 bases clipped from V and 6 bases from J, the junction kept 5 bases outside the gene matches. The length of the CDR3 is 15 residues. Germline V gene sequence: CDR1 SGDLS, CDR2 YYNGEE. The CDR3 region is CASSVGGQGEKTQYF. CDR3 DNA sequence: TGTGCCAGCAGCGTAGGAGGACAGGGGGAAAAGACCCAGTACTTC. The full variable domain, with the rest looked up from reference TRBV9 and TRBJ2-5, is DSGVTQTPKHLITATGQRVTLRCSPRSGDLSVYWYQQSLDQGLQFLIQYYNGEERAKGNILERFSAQQFPDLHSELNLSSLELGDSALYFCASSVGGQGEKTQYFGPGTRLLVL.

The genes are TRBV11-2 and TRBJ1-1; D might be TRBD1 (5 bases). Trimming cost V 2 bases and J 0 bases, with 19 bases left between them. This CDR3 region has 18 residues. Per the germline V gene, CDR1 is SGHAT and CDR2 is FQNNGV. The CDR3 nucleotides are TGTGCCAGCAGCTTATCACCAAGCAGGGTTTTAATGAACACTGAAGCTTTCTTT. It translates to CASSLSPSRVLMNTEAFF. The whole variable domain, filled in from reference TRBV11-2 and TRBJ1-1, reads EAGVAQSPRYKIIEKRQSVAFWCNPISGHATLYWYQQILGQGPKLLIQFQNNGVVDDSQLPKDRFSAERLKGVDSTLKIQPAKLEDSAVYLCASSLSPSRVLMNTEAFFGQGTRLTVV.

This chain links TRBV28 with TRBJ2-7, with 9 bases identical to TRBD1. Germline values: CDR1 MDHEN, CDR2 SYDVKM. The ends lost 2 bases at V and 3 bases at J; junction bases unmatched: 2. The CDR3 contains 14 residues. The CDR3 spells CASSLRDRDYEQYF. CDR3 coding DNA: TGTGCCAGCAGTTTACGGGACAGGGACTACGAGCAGTACTTC.

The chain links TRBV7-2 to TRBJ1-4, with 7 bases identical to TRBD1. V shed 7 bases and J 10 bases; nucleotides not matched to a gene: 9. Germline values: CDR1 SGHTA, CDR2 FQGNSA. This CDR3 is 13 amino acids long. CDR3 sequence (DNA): TGTGCCAGCAACCAAGACAGGGTTGGAAAACTGTTTTTT. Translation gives CASNQDRVGKLFF.

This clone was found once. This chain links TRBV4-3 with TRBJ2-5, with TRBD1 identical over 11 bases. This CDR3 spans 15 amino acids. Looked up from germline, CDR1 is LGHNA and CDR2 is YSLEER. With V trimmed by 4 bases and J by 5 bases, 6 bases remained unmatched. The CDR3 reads CASSLHGQGAETQYF. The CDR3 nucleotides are TGCGCCAGCAGCCTCCACGGACAGGGGGCGGAGACCCAGTACTTC.

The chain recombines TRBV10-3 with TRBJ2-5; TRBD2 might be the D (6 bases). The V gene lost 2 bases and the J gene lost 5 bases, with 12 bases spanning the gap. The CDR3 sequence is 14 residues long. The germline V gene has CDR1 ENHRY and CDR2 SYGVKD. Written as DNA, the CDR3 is TGTGCCATCAGTGAGCTACTAGCCGAGGAGACCCAGTACTTC. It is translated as CAISELLAEETQYF.

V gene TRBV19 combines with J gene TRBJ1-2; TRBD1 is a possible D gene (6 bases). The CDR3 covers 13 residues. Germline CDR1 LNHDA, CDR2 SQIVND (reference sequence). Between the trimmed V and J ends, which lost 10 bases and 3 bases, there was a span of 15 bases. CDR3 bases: TGTGCCACCTCGGCAGGGGCGGACTATGGCTACACCTTC. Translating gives CATSAGADYGYTF.

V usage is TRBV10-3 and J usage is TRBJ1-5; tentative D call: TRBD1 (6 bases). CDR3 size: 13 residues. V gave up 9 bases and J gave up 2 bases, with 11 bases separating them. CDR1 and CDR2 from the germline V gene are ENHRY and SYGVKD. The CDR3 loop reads CAIKAGGNQPQHF. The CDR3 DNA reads TGTGCCATTAAAGCAGGGGGCAATCAGCCCCAGCATTTT.

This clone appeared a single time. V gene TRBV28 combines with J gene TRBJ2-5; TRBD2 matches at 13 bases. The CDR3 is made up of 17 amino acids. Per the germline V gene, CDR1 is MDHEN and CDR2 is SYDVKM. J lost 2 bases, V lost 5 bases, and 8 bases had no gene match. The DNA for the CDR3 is TGTGCCAGCAGTCCCCTCCGACTAGCGGGGGGACAAGAGACCCAGTACTTC. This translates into CASSPLRLAGGQETQYF.

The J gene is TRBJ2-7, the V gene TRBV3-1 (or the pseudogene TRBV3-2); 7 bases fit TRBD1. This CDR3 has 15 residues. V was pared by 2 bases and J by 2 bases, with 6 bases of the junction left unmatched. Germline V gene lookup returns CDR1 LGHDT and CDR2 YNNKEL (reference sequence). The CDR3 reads CASSQYLGQAYEQYF. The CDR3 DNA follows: TGTGCCAGCAGCCAATACCTTGGACAGGCCTACGAGCAGTACTTC.

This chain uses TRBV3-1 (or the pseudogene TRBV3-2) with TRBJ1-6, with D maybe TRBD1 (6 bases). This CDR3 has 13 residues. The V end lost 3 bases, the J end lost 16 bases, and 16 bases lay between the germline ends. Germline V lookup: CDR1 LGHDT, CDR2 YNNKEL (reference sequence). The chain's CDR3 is CASSHLARDTLHF. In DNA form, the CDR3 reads TGTGCCAGCAGCCACCTTGCCCGGGACACTCTCCACTTT.

The CDR3 DNA reads as TGTGCCAGCAGCTTCCGACAGGGGGCGGGAAACACCATATATTTT. This gives the protein CASSFRQGAGNTIYF. The chain links TRBV7-2 to TRBJ1-3; 10 nucleotides line up with TRBD1. V gave up 3 bases and J gave up 4 bases; unmatched junction bases: 3. Germline V gene sequence: CDR1 SGHTA, CDR2 FQGNSA. This CDR3 is built from 15 residues.

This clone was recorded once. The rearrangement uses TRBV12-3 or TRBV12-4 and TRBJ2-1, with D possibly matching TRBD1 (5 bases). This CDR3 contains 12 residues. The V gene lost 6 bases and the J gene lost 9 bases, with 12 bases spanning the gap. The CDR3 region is CASRTTVFEQFF. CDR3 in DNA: TGTGCCAGCAGGACGACAGTTTTTGAGCAGTTCTTC.